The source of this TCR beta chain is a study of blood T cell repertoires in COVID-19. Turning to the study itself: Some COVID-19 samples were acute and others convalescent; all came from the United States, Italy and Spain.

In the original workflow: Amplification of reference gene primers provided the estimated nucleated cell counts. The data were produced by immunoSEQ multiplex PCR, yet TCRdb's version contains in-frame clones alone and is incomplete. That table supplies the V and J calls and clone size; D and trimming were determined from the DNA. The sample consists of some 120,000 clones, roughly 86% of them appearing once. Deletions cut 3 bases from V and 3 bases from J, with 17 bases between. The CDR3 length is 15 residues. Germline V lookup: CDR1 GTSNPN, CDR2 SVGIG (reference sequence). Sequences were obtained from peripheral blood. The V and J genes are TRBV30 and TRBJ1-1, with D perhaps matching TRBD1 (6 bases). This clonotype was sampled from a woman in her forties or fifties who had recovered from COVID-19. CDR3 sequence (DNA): TGTGCCTGGAGGCCGTGGGACAAGGGAGACACTGAAGCTTTCTTT. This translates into CAWRPWDKGDTEAFF.